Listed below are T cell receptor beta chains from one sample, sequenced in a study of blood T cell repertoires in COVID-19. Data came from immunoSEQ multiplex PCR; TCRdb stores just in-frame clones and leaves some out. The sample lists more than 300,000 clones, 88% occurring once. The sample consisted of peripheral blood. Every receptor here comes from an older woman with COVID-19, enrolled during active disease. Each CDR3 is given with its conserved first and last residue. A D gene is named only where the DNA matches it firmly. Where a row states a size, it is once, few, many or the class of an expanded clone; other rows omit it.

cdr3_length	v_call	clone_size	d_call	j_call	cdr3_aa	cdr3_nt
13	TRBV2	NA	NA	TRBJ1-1	CASLPDRNTEAFF	TGTGCCAGTTTACCTGACAGGAACACTGAAGCTTTCTTT
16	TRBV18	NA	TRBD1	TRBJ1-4	CASSPRLLTGDEKLFF	TGTGCCAGCTCACCTCGGTTATTGACAGGGGACGAAAAACTGTTTTTT
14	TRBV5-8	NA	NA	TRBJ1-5	CASSLLGDNQPQHF	TGTGCCAGCAGCTTGTTAGGGGATAATCAGCCCCAGCATTTT
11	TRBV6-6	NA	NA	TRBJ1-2	CASSYQDGYTF	TGTGCCAGCAGTTATCAGGATGGCTACACCTTC
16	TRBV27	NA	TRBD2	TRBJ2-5	CASSFLAGAAPETQYF	TGTGCCAGCAGTTTCCTAGCGGGGGCCGCTCCGGAGACCCAGTACTTC
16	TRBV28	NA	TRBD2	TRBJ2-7	CASSLVGGDSSYEQYF	TGTGCCAGCAGTTTAGTCGGGGGGGATAGTTCCTACGAGCAGTACTTC
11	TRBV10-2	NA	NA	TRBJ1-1	CASSALLEAFF	TGCGCCAGCAGCGCCCTACTAGAAGCTTTCTTT
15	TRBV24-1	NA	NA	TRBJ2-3	CATSETGELRDTQYF	TGTGCCACCAGCGAAACAGGCGAACTCAGAGATACGCAGTATTTT
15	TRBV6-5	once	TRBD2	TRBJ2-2	CASSYVAGDLGELFF	TGTGCCAGCAGTTACGTAGCGGGGGATCTCGGGGAGCTGTTTTTT
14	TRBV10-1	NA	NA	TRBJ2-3	CASSVASGEDTQYF	TGCGCCAGCAGTGTAGCCTCAGGGGAAGATACGCAGTATTTT
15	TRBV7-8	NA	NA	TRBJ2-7	CASSLAEGRAYEQYF	TGTGCCAGCAGCTTAGCGGAGGGACGGGCCTACGAGCAGTACTTC
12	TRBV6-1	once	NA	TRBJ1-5	CASRADNQPQHF	TGTGCCAGCAGGGCAGATAATCAGCCCCAGCATTTT
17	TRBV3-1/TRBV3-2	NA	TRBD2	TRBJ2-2	CASSHRAGGANTGELFF	TGTGCCAGCAGCCACCGAGCGGGGGGGGCGAACACCGGGGAGCTGTTTTTT
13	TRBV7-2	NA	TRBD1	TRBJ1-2	CASWDRVNYGYTF	TGTGCCAGCTGGGACAGGGTTAACTATGGCTACACCTTC
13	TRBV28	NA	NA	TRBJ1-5	CASSLQSNQPQHF	TGTGCCAGCAGCCTCCAGTCGAATCAGCCCCAGCATTTT
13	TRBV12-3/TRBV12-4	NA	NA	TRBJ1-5	CASSPGGEQPQHF	TGTGCCAGCAGTCCCGGGGGGGAGCAGCCCCAGCATTTT
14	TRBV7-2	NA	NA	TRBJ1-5	CASSPLTGYQPQHF	TGTGCCAGCAGCCCGTTGACAGGTTATCAGCCCCAGCATTTT
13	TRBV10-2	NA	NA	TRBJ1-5	CASALGQGQPQHF	TGCGCCAGTGCCCTGGGCCAGGGTCAGCCCCAGCATTTT
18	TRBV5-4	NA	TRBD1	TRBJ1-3	CASSRAGRGESSGNTIYF	TGTGCCAGCAGTCGGGCGGGCAGGGGGGAATCCTCTGGAAACACCATATATTTT
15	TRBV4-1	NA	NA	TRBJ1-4	CASSQPSGLNEKLFF	TGCGCCAGCAGCCAACCATCAGGCCTTAATGAAAAACTGTTTTTT
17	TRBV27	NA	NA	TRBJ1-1	CASSSIRAGPMNTEAFF	TGTGCCAGCAGTTCGATAAGGGCAGGGCCTATGAACACTGAAGCTTTCTTT
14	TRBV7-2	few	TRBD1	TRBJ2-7	CASSTGTGASEQYF	TGTGCCAGCAGCACCGGGACAGGGGCATCCGAGCAGTACTTC
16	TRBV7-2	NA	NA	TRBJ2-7	CASSPFRDSRPYEQYF	TGTGCCAGCAGTCCTTTCAGGGACTCGCGCCCCTACGAGCAGTACTTC
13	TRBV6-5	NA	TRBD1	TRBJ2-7	CARRQGRSYEQYF	TGTGCCAGACGACAGGGGCGCTCCTACGAGCAGTACTTC
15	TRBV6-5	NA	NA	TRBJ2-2	CASSPRQVPTGELFF	TGTGCCAGCAGTCCACGACAGGTCCCCACCGGGGAGCTGTTTTTT
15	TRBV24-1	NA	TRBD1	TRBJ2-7	CATSDPGQSSYEQYF	TGTGCCACCAGTGACCCGGGACAGAGCTCCTACGAGCAGTACTTC
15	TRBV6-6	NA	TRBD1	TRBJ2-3	CASSYPTGGPDTQYF	TGTGCCAGCAGTTACCCCACAGGGGGGCCAGATACGCAGTATTTT
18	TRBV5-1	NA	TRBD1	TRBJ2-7	CASSFPKDVGTGRHEQYF	TGCGCCAGCAGCTTCCCCAAAGACGTCGGGACAGGGCGACACGAGCAGTACTTC
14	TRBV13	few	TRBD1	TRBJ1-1	CASSRVQGGTEAFF	TGTGCCAGCAGTAGAGTACAGGGGGGCACTGAAGCTTTCTTT
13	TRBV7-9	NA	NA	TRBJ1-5	CASSPGGPQPQHF	TGTGCCAGCAGCCCCGGCGGCCCTCAGCCCCAGCATTTT
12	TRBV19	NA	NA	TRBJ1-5	CASSYSNQPQHF	TGTGCCAGTAGTTATAGCAATCAGCCCCAGCATTTT
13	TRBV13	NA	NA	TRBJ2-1	CASSSTSWYEQFF	TGTGCCAGCAGCTCGACTAGTTGGTATGAGCAGTTCTTC
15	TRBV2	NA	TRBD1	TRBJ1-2	CASSPGTGGIYGYTF	TGTGCCAGCAGTCCCGGGACAGGGGGCATCTATGGCTACACCTTC